A selection of T cell receptor beta chains follows, all from one sample in a study of control samples from healthy donors and cancer patients. Profiled with immunoSEQ multiplex PCR; TCRdb holds only in-frame clones, not every one. The sample has 130,000 or so clones, roughly 89% seen once. Material for sequencing was blood. These receptors were collected from a man between 18 and 35 years old in good health. Both conserved end residues are part of each CDR3. D genes are given only for firm matches. Clone size is given for some rows only: seen once, a few or many times, or a class if the clone is expanded.

J gene: TRBJ2-4; D gene: TRBD2; CDR3 length: 20; clone size: NA; V gene: TRBV4-1; CDR3 DNA: TGCGCCAGCAGCCAATCCTCTAGCGGGGGGGCCTACGGGGCCAAAAACATTCAGTACTTC; CDR3 protein: CASSQSSSGGAYGAKNIQYF
J gene: TRBJ1-4; D gene: NA; CDR3 length: 16; clone size: NA; V gene: TRBV5-4; CDR3 DNA: TGTGCCAGCAGCCGAGACGTACTTGCAACTAATGAAAAACTGTTTTTT; CDR3 protein: CASSRDVLATNEKLFF
J gene: TRBJ2-7; D gene: NA; CDR3 length: 14; clone size: once; V gene: TRBV6-5; CDR3 DNA: TGTGCCAGCAGTTACTCTGCAGGGATCTACGAGCAGTACTTC; CDR3 protein: CASSYSAGIYEQYF
J gene: TRBJ1-2; D gene: NA; CDR3 length: 14; clone size: once; V gene: TRBV5-4; CDR3 DNA: TGTGCCAGCAGCTTGGGGGCAGGCCTCTATGGCTACACCTTC; CDR3 protein: CASSLGAGLYGYTF
J gene: TRBJ2-7; D gene: NA; CDR3 length: 22; clone size: once; V gene: TRBV12-5; CDR3 DNA: TGTGCTAGTGGTTTTCTCGTGGGCGCTTCCGGGACGGAAGGGGGAGGGTACTACGAGCAGTACTTC; CDR3 protein: CASGFLVGASGTEGGGYYEQYF
J gene: TRBJ2-3; D gene: TRBD2; CDR3 length: 16; clone size: NA; V gene: TRBV2; CDR3 DNA: TGTGCCAGCAGTCAACTTAGCGGGGGGGCCACAGATACGCAGTATTTT; CDR3 protein: CASSQLSGGATDTQYF
J gene: TRBJ1-1; D gene: NA; CDR3 length: 13; clone size: NA; V gene: TRBV9; CDR3 DNA: TGTGCCAGCAGCGAGTCCCCTGACACTGAAGCTTTCTTT; CDR3 protein: CASSESPDTEAFF
J gene: TRBJ2-7; D gene: NA; CDR3 length: 14; clone size: NA; V gene: TRBV18; CDR3 DNA: TGTGCCAGCTCACCAACGGGGGCGAAGTACGAGCAGTACTTC; CDR3 protein: CASSPTGAKYEQYF
J gene: TRBJ2-1; D gene: TRBD2; CDR3 length: 18; clone size: NA; V gene: TRBV10-1; CDR3 DNA: TGCGCCAGCAGTGAAATAGCTGTAGGCGGGGGGGCCGACAATGAGCAGTTCTTC; CDR3 protein: CASSEIAVGGGADNEQFF
J gene: TRBJ1-6; D gene: NA; CDR3 length: 17; clone size: NA; V gene: TRBV11-2; CDR3 DNA: TGTGCCAGCAGCTTAGGTGATGCATTCCGATATAATTCACCCCTCCACTTT; CDR3 protein: CASSLGDAFRYNSPLHF
J gene: TRBJ2-2; D gene: NA; CDR3 length: 12; clone size: NA; V gene: TRBV9; CDR3 DNA: TGTGCCAGCAGCGTAGCCACCGGGGAGCTGTTTTTT; CDR3 protein: CASSVATGELFF
J gene: TRBJ2-2; D gene: NA; CDR3 length: 15; clone size: NA; V gene: TRBV5-1; CDR3 DNA: TGCGCCAGCAGCTTTGCCCACCTTAACACCGGGGAGCTGTTTTTT; CDR3 protein: CASSFAHLNTGELFF
J gene: TRBJ2-7; D gene: NA; CDR3 length: 15; clone size: NA; V gene: TRBV7-9; CDR3 DNA: TGTGCCAGCAGCTCCCCCCTAGGACTGAAATACGAGCAGTACTTC; CDR3 protein: CASSSPLGLKYEQYF
J gene: TRBJ2-5; D gene: NA; CDR3 length: 14; clone size: NA; V gene: TRBV2; CDR3 DNA: TGTGCCAGCGAGGGCGGGGTGACCCCGGGGGACCAGTACTTC; CDR3 protein: CASEGGVTPGDQYF
J gene: TRBJ2-2; D gene: TRBD1; CDR3 length: 11; clone size: NA; V gene: TRBV27; CDR3 DNA: TGCACAGGGGCGAGGACCGGGGAGCTGTTTTTT; CDR3 protein: CTGARTGELFF
J gene: TRBJ1-2; D gene: NA; CDR3 length: 18; clone size: NA; V gene: TRBV15; CDR3 DNA: TGTGCCACCAGCAATTTGGGGCCGCCAGGGGCAGGCAACTATGGCTACACCTTC; CDR3 protein: CATSNLGPPGAGNYGYTF
J gene: TRBJ2-5; D gene: NA; CDR3 length: 13; clone size: NA; V gene: TRBV5-5; CDR3 DNA: TGTGCCAGCATTCCCGTAGGGCAAGAGACCCAGTACTTC; CDR3 protein: CASIPVGQETQYF
J gene: TRBJ2-7; D gene: TRBD1; CDR3 length: 16; clone size: once; V gene: TRBV15; CDR3 DNA: TGTGCCACCAGCAGAGATTTACAGGGGGCGGGTGTGGGGCAGTACTTC; CDR3 protein: CATSRDLQGAGVGQYF
J gene: TRBJ2-7; D gene: NA; CDR3 length: 13; clone size: NA; V gene: TRBV3-1/TRBV3-2; CDR3 DNA: TGTGCCAGCAGCTCCCAGGGGAACTACGAGCAGTACTTC; CDR3 protein: CASSSQGNYEQYF
J gene: TRBJ1-3; D gene: NA; CDR3 length: 14; clone size: NA; V gene: TRBV3-1/TRBV3-2; CDR3 DNA: TGTGCCAGCAGCCCCGGGACCGTTGGAAACACCATATATTTT; CDR3 protein: CASSPGTVGNTIYF
J gene: TRBJ2-3; D gene: NA; CDR3 length: 15; clone size: NA; V gene: TRBV19; CDR3 DNA: TGTGCCAGTAGTATCCGGGTTGCTAGCACAGATACGCAGTATTTT; CDR3 protein: CASSIRVASTDTQYF
J gene: TRBJ1-2; D gene: NA; CDR3 length: 13; clone size: NA; V gene: TRBV19; CDR3 DNA: TGTGCCAGTAGCCACTCGAGGGTGGACGGCTACACCTTC; CDR3 protein: CASSHSRVDGYTF
J gene: TRBJ2-7; D gene: NA; CDR3 length: 12; clone size: NA; V gene: TRBV12-3/TRBV12-4; CDR3 DNA: TGTGCCAGCAGACTAGAAGCCTACGAGCAGTACTTC; CDR3 protein: CASRLEAYEQYF
J gene: TRBJ1-3; D gene: NA; CDR3 length: 15; clone size: NA; V gene: TRBV18; CDR3 DNA: TGTGCCAGCTCCCTCGGGGTCGAAGCTGGAAACACCATATATTTT; CDR3 protein: CASSLGVEAGNTIYF
J gene: TRBJ2-5; D gene: TRBD2; CDR3 length: 16; clone size: once; V gene: TRBV7-2; CDR3 DNA: TGTGCCAGCAGCTTGTCCTCGGCGGGGGAACAAGAGACCCAGTACTTC; CDR3 protein: CASSLSSAGEQETQYF
J gene: TRBJ1-3; D gene: NA; CDR3 length: 16; clone size: few; V gene: TRBV2; CDR3 DNA: TGTGCCAGCAGCGCCGATGACGGTCGCTCTGGAAACACCATATATTTT; CDR3 protein: CASSADDGRSGNTIYF
J gene: TRBJ1-2; D gene: NA; CDR3 length: 14; clone size: NA; V gene: TRBV29-1; CDR3 DNA: TGCAGCGTTGAAATCCCAGAAGCTAACTATGGCTACACCTTC; CDR3 protein: CSVEIPEANYGYTF
J gene: TRBJ1-2; D gene: NA; CDR3 length: 13; clone size: NA; V gene: TRBV19; CDR3 DNA: TGTGCCAGTAGTATGGCACTGGGAAGGGGCTACACCTTC; CDR3 protein: CASSMALGRGYTF
J gene: TRBJ2-5; D gene: NA; CDR3 length: 11; clone size: NA; V gene: TRBV2; CDR3 DNA: TGTGCCAGCGGCCCCTTTGATTCCCAGTACTTC; CDR3 protein: CASGPFDSQYF
J gene: TRBJ2-3; D gene: TRBD1; CDR3 length: 15; clone size: NA; V gene: TRBV24-1; CDR3 DNA: TGTGCCACCAGTGATTCGCAGGGGGCAGGAGATACGCAGTATTTT; CDR3 protein: CATSDSQGAGDTQYF
J gene: TRBJ2-7; D gene: NA; CDR3 length: 13; clone size: once; V gene: TRBV2; CDR3 DNA: TGTGCCAGCAGTGTGGGGGAGCCGTACGAGCAGTACTTC; CDR3 protein: CASSVGEPYEQYF
J gene: TRBJ2-5; D gene: NA; CDR3 length: 11; clone size: once; V gene: TRBV30; CDR3 DNA: TGTGCCTGGAAGGGGAGAGAGACCCAGTACTTC; CDR3 protein: CAWKGRETQYF
J gene: TRBJ1-5; D gene: NA; CDR3 length: 13; clone size: few; V gene: TRBV12-3/TRBV12-4; CDR3 DNA: TGTGCCAGCACCCGTCGGTCGGGTCAGCCCCAGCATTTT; CDR3 protein: CASTRRSGQPQHF
J gene: TRBJ2-1; D gene: TRBD2; CDR3 length: 15; clone size: NA; V gene: TRBV27; CDR3 DNA: TGTGCCAGCAGTTTGGGACTAGCGGGTAACAATGAGCAGTTCTTC; CDR3 protein: CASSLGLAGNNEQFF
J gene: TRBJ1-6; D gene: TRBD1; CDR3 length: 16; clone size: NA; V gene: TRBV5-6; CDR3 DNA: TGTGCCAGCAGCTTGGGGACAGGTCGAACTAATTCACCCCTCCACTTT; CDR3 protein: CASSLGTGRTNSPLHF
J gene: TRBJ2-5; D gene: TRBD2; CDR3 length: 16; clone size: NA; V gene: TRBV9; CDR3 DNA: TGTGCCAGCAGCGTGTCGATTAGCGGGGGGCTGGAGACCCAGTACTTC; CDR3 protein: CASSVSISGGLETQYF
J gene: TRBJ2-4; D gene: TRBD2; CDR3 length: 18; clone size: NA; V gene: TRBV4-1; CDR3 DNA: TGCGCCAGCAGCCCGGGACTAGCGGGGGGGCAGGCCAAAAACATTCAGTACTTC; CDR3 protein: CASSPGLAGGQAKNIQYF
J gene: TRBJ1-4; D gene: TRBD1; CDR3 length: 15; clone size: NA; V gene: TRBV7-9; CDR3 DNA: TGTGCCAGCAGCTTACGGACAGGGACAGATGAAAAACTGTTTTTT; CDR3 protein: CASSLRTGTDEKLFF
J gene: TRBJ2-1; D gene: NA; CDR3 length: 17; clone size: NA; V gene: TRBV21-1; CDR3 DNA: TGTGCCAGCAGCAACCAATATAGGTCCAGACGGAACAATGAGCAGTTCTTC; CDR3 protein: CASSNQYRSRRNNEQFF
J gene: TRBJ2-1; D gene: TRBD2; CDR3 length: 15; clone size: NA; V gene: TRBV9; CDR3 DNA: TGTGCCAGCAGCCAGAGCGGGGGAGAATACAATGAGCAGTTCTTC; CDR3 protein: CASSQSGGEYNEQFF
J gene: TRBJ2-3; D gene: NA; CDR3 length: 15; clone size: NA; V gene: TRBV7-3; CDR3 DNA: TGTGCCAGCAGCTTAATTGCCGCCGCCACAGATACGCAGTATTTT; CDR3 protein: CASSLIAAATDTQYF
J gene: TRBJ2-7; D gene: TRBD1; CDR3 length: 14; clone size: NA; V gene: TRBV5-1; CDR3 DNA: TGCGCCAGCAGCTTGGACAGGGGGAACTACGAGCAGTACTTC; CDR3 protein: CASSLDRGNYEQYF
J gene: TRBJ2-3; D gene: TRBD2; CDR3 length: 17; clone size: NA; V gene: TRBV29-1; CDR3 DNA: TGCAGCGTGGCGGGCTTGGGGGCTAGCGGGGTAACAGATACGCAGTATTTT; CDR3 protein: CSVAGLGASGVTDTQYF
J gene: TRBJ2-5; D gene: TRBD2; CDR3 length: 15; clone size: NA; V gene: TRBV5-1; CDR3 DNA: TGCGCCAGCAGCCCAAGCGGGGTCCTGGGGGAGACCCAGTACTTC; CDR3 protein: CASSPSGVLGETQYF
J gene: TRBJ2-1; D gene: NA; CDR3 length: 16; clone size: NA; V gene: TRBV11-2; CDR3 DNA: TGTGCCAGCGGCGGGCTTCGGAAAAGCTCCTACAATGAGCAGTTCTTC; CDR3 protein: CASGGLRKSSYNEQFF
J gene: TRBJ1-1; D gene: NA; CDR3 length: 16; clone size: NA; V gene: TRBV19; CDR3 DNA: TGTGCCAGTAGCCACACGCGAAAATCTATGAACACTGAAGCTTTCTTT; CDR3 protein: CASSHTRKSMNTEAFF
J gene: TRBJ1-5; D gene: TRBD1; CDR3 length: 18; clone size: NA; V gene: TRBV2; CDR3 DNA: TGTGCCAGCTCCTTTAACAGGGGGGGGAAGTCTTACAATCAGCCCCAGCATTTT; CDR3 protein: CASSFNRGGKSYNQPQHF
J gene: TRBJ1-1; D gene: NA; CDR3 length: 15; clone size: NA; V gene: TRBV9; CDR3 DNA: TGTGCCAGCAGCCGGGACCGGATGATGAACACTGAAGCTTTCTTT; CDR3 protein: CASSRDRMMNTEAFF
J gene: TRBJ2-6; D gene: TRBD1; CDR3 length: 16; clone size: NA; V gene: TRBV5-1; CDR3 DNA: TGCGCCAGCAGCCTCCAGGGGGCAGGTGGGGCCAACGTCCTGACTTTC; CDR3 protein: CASSLQGAGGANVLTF
J gene: TRBJ1-2; D gene: NA; CDR3 length: 12; clone size: NA; V gene: TRBV6-5; CDR3 DNA: TGTGCCAGCAGTTACGGAAGGGACGGCTACACCTTC; CDR3 protein: CASSYGRDGYTF
J gene: TRBJ1-1; D gene: TRBD1; CDR3 length: 15; clone size: NA; V gene: TRBV18; CDR3 DNA: TGTGCCAGCTCAGAAACGACAGGGGGCGAAACTGAAGCTTTCTTT; CDR3 protein: CASSETTGGETEAFF
J gene: TRBJ2-3; D gene: TRBD2; CDR3 length: 17; clone size: NA; V gene: TRBV4-1; CDR3 DNA: TGCGCCAGCAGCCAAGTGGACCGGGGGGACCCCACAGATACGCAGTATTTT; CDR3 protein: CASSQVDRGDPTDTQYF
J gene: TRBJ2-2; D gene: TRBD2; CDR3 length: 14; clone size: NA; V gene: TRBV7-2; CDR3 DNA: TGTGCCAGCAGCTATAGCGGGGGGGCCGGGGAGCTGTTTTTT; CDR3 protein: CASSYSGGAGELFF
J gene: TRBJ1-1; D gene: TRBD1; CDR3 length: 14; clone size: NA; V gene: TRBV27; CDR3 DNA: TGTGCCAGCAGTCCCCACAGGGGAGGTACTGAAGCTTTCTTT; CDR3 protein: CASSPHRGGTEAFF
J gene: TRBJ2-7; D gene: TRBD1; CDR3 length: 14; clone size: NA; V gene: TRBV6-6; CDR3 DNA: TGTGCCAGCAACTTGGGACAGGGCTACTACGAGCAGTACTTC; CDR3 protein: CASNLGQGYYEQYF